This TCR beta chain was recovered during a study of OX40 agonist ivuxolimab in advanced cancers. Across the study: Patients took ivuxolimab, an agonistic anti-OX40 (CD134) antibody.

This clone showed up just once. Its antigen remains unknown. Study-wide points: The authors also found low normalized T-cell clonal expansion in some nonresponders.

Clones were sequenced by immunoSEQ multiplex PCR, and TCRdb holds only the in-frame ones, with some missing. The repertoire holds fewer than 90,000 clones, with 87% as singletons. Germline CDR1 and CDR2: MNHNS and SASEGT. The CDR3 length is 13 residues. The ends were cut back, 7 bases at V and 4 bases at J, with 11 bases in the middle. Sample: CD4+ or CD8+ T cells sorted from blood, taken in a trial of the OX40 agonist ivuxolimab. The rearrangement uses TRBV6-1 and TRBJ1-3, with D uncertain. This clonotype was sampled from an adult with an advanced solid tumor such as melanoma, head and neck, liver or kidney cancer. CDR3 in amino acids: CASKNVLGNTIYF. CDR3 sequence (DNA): TGTGCCAGCAAAAACGTACTAGGAAACACCATATATTTT.